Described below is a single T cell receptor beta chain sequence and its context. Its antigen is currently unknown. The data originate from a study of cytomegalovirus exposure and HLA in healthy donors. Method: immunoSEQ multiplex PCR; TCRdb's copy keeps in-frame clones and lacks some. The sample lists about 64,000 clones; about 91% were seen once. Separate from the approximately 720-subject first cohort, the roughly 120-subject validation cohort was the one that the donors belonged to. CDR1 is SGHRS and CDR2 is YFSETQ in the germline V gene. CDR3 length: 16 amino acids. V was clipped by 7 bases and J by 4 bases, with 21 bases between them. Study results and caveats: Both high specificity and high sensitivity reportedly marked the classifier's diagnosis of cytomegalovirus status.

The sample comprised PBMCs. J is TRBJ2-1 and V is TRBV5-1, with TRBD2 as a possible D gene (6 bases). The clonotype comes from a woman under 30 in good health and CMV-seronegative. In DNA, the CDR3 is TGCGCCAGCGGAGTGAGGGAGGAGGGATTATACAATGAGCAGTTCTTC. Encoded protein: CASGVREEGLYNEQFF.